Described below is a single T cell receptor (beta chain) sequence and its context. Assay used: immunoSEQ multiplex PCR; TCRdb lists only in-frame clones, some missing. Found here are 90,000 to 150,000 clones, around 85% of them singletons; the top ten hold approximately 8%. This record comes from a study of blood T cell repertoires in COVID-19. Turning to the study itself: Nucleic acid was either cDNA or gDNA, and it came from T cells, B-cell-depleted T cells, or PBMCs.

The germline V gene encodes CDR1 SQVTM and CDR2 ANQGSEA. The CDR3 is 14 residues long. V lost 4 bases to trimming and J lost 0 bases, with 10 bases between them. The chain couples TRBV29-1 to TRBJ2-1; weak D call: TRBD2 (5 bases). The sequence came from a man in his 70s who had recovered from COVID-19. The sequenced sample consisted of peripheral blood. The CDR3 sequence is CSVVRTASYNEQFF. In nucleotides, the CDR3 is TGCAGCGTTGTTAGGACTGCCTCCTACAATGAGCAGTTCTTC.